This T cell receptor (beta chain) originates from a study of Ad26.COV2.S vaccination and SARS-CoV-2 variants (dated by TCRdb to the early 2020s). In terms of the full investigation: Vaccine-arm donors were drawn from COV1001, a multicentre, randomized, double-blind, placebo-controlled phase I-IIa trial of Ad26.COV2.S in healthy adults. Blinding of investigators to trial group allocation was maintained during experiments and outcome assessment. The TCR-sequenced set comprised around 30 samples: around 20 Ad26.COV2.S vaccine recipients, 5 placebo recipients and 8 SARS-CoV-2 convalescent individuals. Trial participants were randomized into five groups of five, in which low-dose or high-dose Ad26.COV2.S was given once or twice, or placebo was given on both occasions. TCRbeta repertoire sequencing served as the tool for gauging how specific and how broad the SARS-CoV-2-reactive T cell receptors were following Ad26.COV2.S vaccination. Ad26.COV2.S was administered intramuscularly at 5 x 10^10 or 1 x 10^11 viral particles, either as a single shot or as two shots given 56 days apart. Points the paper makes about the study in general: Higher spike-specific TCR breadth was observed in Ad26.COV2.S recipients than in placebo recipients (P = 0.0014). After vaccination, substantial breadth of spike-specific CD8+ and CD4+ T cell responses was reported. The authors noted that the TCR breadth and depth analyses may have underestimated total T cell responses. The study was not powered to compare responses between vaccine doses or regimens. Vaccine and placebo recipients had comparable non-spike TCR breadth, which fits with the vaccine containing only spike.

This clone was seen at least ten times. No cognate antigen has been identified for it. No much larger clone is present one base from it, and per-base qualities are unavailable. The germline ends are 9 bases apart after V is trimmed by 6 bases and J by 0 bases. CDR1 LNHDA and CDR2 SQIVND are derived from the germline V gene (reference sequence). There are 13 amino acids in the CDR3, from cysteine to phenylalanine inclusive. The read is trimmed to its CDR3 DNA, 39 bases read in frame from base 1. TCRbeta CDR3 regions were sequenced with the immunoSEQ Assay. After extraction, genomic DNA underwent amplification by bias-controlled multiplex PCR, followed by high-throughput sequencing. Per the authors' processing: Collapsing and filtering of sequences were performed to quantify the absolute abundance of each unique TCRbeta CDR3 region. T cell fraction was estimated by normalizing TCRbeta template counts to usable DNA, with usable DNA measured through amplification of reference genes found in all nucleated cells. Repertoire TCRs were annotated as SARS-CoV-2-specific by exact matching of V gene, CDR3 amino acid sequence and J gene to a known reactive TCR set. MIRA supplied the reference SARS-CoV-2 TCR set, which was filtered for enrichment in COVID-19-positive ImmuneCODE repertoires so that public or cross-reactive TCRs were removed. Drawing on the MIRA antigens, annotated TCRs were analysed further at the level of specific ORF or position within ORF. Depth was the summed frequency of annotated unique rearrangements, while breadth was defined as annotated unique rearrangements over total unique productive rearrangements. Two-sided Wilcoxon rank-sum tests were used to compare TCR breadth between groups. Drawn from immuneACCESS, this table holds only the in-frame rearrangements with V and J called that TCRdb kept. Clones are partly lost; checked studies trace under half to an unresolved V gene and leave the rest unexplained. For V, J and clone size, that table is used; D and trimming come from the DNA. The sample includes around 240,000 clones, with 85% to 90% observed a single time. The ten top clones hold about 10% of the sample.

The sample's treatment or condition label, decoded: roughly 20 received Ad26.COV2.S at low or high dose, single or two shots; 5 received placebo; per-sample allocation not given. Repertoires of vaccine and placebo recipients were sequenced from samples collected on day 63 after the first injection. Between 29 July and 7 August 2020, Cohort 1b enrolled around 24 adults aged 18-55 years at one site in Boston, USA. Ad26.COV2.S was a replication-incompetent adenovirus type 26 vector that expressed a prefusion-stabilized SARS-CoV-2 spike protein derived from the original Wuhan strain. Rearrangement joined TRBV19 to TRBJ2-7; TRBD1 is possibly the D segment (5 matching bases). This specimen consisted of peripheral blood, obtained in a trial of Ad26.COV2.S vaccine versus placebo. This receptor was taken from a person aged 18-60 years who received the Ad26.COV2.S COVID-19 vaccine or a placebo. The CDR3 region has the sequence CASRAGLSYEQYF. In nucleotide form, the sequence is TGTGCCAGTAGAGCAGGGCTCTCCTACGAGCAGTACTTC.